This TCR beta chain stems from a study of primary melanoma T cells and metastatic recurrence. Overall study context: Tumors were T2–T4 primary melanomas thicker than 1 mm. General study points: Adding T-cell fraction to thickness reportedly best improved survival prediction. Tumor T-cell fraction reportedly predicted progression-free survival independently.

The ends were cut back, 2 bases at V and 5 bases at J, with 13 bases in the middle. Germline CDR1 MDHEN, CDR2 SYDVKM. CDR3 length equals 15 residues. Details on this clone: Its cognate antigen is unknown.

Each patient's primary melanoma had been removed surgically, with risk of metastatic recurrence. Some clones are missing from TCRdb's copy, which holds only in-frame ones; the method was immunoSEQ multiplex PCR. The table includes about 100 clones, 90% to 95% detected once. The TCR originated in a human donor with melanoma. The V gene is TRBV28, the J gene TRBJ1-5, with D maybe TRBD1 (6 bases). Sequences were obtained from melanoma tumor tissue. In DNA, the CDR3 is TGTGCCAGCAGTTTAGCAGGGGCGCGGCATCAGCCCCAGCATTTT. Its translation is CASSLAGARHQPQHF. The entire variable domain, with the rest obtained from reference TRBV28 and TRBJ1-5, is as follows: DVKVTQSSRYLVKRTGEKVFLECVQDMDHENMFWYRQDPGLGLRLIYFSYDVKMKEKGDIPEGYSVSREKKERFSLILESASTNQTSMYLCASSLAGARHQPQHFGDGTRLSIL.